The sequence of this T cell receptor beta chain was determined in a study of T cells in localized non-small cell lung cancer. Study-level results: Appearing in adjacent lung were a median around 60 of the top 100 tumor clones. Longer overall survival was associated with a higher density of T cells in the blood. Uninvolved adjacent lung had higher T cell clonality than tumor and all other tissues. Analysis by sequencing included only one tumor region, so heterogeneity remains possible.

As regards this clone: Its antigen is not identified.

Clones were sequenced by immunoSEQ multiplex PCR, and TCRdb holds only the in-frame ones, with some missing. The sample includes tens of thousands of clones, roughly nine tenths of them seen just once. The germline V gene encodes CDR1 MDHEN and CDR2 SYDVKM. With V trimmed by 6 bases and J by 0 bases, 13 bases remained unmatched. The CDR3 has 17 residues. The origin of this receptor is a man between 40 and 75 years old with stage II lung adenocarcinoma. V gene TRBV28 combines with J gene TRBJ1-1; 7 positions agree with TRBD1. The input for sequencing was PBMCs, taken before any cancer treatment. The CDR3 reads CASRLNRGVILNTEAFF. CDR3 nucleotides: TGTGCCAGCAGACTAAACAGGGGAGTGATTTTGAACACTGAAGCTTTCTTT.